This T cell receptor (beta chain) was captured in a study of shared clonotypes between healthy human individuals (dated by TCRdb to about 2020). Some background on the complete study: Two women and a few men aged 18 to 49 years were included in the cohort. For each donor, three plates each were used for CD4 naive and CD4 memory, two plates were used for CD8 naive, and one plate was used for CD8 memory. To estimate repertoire size and how much clonotype sharing occurs between individuals, the study deeply sequenced the blood TCR repertoires of five healthy adults. Libraries were prepared and TCR repertoires were sequenced by different laboratories using diverse techniques, in order to increase sequencing depth and limit assay-specific biases. Between about 0.8 and 9.5 billion PBMCs per donor were obtained by leukapheresis. General findings and caveats noted by the study authors: Higher generation probabilities were observed for clonotypes shared by all four sorted-subset donors than for non-shared clonotypes. Sharing across a few donors was observed for 5% to 6.5% of naive CD4, under 4% of naive CD8, over 2% of memory CD4, and roughly 0.43% of memory CD8 clonotypes. Incomplete sequencing was indicated by rarefaction of sorted-subset datasets, despite the large sequencing depth. Sampling was restricted to blood, and TCR repertoires in tissue are likely to differ from TCR repertoires in blood. Pairwise subsampling led to the expectation that sequencing depth would affect the degree of clonotype sharing among donors. Naive subsets generally had larger estimated clonotype richness than memory subsets did. Because the study included only a small number of donors, the genetic and exposure-history diversity represented was limited.

Using the deep immunoSEQ assay, multiplex PCR amplified TCR CDR3 regions from genomic DNA. Extracted genomic DNA from each cell subset was distributed evenly across all wells of several immunoSEQ 96-well plates, and each plate was treated as a replicate. For sorted subsets, around 200 ng genomic DNA, equal to about 30,000 T cell genomes, was loaded into each replicate PCR. Purified libraries were measured with a Qubit 3.0 fluorometer, size-checked on a Bioanalyzer 2100, and measured again with the KAPA Library Quantification kit. Every immunoSEQ 96-well plate was sequenced on a dedicated single-read 150-cycle Illumina NextSeq 550 flow cell. Regarding the original processing steps: Because the immunoSEQ output included only junctional sequences and no quality scores, the filtering could not be the same as the filtering used for full-length reads. To assign V/J genes and CDR3, sequences were annotated using PyIR, a Python wrapper for IgBLAST v1.9, with IMGT germline references. Any read was removed if the V/J assignment was weak (E-value above 1e-6), the CDR3 was missing, or the read contained stop codons, out-of-frame junctions, or ambiguous translated residues. A V3J clonotype was defined by an identical inferred V gene, J gene, and CDR3 amino acid sequence. The percentage overlap between two repertoires was calculated by dividing the number of shared unique clonotypes by the size of the smaller repertoire. RTK rarefaction, the Chao1 estimator, and Recon v2.1 estimates of unobserved clonotypes were used to assess repertoire richness. For all TCRbeta clonotypes obtained by the gDNA method from a few donors, generation probabilities were computed with OLGA. Sourced from immuneACCESS, this table was stored by TCRdb with only in-frame sequences that have V and J called. A share of the clones is absent; for the studies checked, an unresolved V gene accounts for under half, and the remainder has no known explanation. V and J calls and clone size follow that table, whereas D and trimming were derived from the DNA. This sample holds approximately 2.1 million clones; 90% to 95% were observed only once. 0.39% of the sample rests with the top ten.

CDR1 WSHSY and CDR2 SAAADI are derived from the germline V gene. The germline ends are 7 bases apart after V is trimmed by 4 bases and J by 0 bases. From the cysteine up to the phenylalanine, the CDR3 has a length of 14 residues. Here the CDR3 DNA is all that survives: 42 bases in frame from base 1. About this clone: The antigen it recognizes is unknown. No clone much larger than this one lies a single base away; base qualities are absent.

The donors were healthy, HIV-negative adults who had no recently reported acute infections or vaccinations. Only Caucasian adults living in Nashville, Tennessee, USA were represented among the donors. CD4+ T cells were enriched through magnetic negative selection, after which naive cells were positively selected on CD45RA and the remaining negative fraction served as the memory subset. After blood collection by leukapheresis, PBMCs were isolated using Ficoll-Histopaque density gradient centrifugation and then cryopreserved in the vapor phase of liquid nitrogen. Analytical flow cytometry was used to check the purity and quantity of every magnetically sorted T cell population. From each sorted fraction, genomic DNA was isolated and quantified by UV absorbance on a Nanodrop 2000c.

This TCR was recovered from a man between 18 and 29 years old in good health. Some clones in this sample may be carry-over from other donors' samples. Rearrangement joined TRBV10-2 to TRBJ1-5; the D gene identity is not certain. The sample consisted of naive CD4+ T cells from PBMCs. The cell subset or site label of this sample denotes: CD45RA+ positively selected. The CDR3 sequence is CASSAPPSNQPQHF. The DNA sequence is as follows: TGCGCCAGCAGTGCCCCGCCTAGCAATCAGCCCCAGCATTTT.